Following are 6 T cell receptor beta chains from one sample sequenced in a study of cytomegalovirus exposure and HLA in healthy donors (dated by TCRdb to 2017 to 2019). Library method: the immunoSEQ multiplex PCR assay. A mixture of 60 forward primers for TCR Vbeta segments and 13 reverse primers for TCR Jbeta segments was used in the multiplex PCR. TCRdb carries this immuneACCESS record with in-frame sequences only. Its versions omit some clonotypes, under half of them owing to an unresolved V gene in the studies checked, with the rest unexplained. This sample holds more than 90,000 clones; around four fifths were observed only once. The ten largest clonotypes hold more than 6% of the sample. Material: PBMCs. Source of these receptors: a man in his forties in good health and CMV-seropositive.

The sample holds a few counts of this clone. The V gene is TRBV29-1, the J gene TRBJ2-1; the match to TRBD1 covers 9 bases. Germline V lookup: CDR1 SQVTM, CDR2 ANQGSEA. This CDR3 has 10 residues. The V and J ends lost 8 bases and 12 bases, in that order; junction bases with no gene match: 5. CDR3 in DNA: TGCAGCTTAGGACAGGGGTGGCAGTTCTTC. It codes for CSLGQGWQFF.

The gene calls are TRBV5-4 and TRBJ2-1; 9 positions agree with TRBD2. Germline CDR1 SGHNT, CDR2 YYREEE (reference sequence). The V gene end was trimmed by 2 bases and the J gene end by 0 bases; junction bases not matched to a gene: 0. This CDR3 contains 15 residues. For the CDR3, the DNA is TGTGCCAGCAGCTTTAGCGGGAGCTCCTACAATGAGCAGTTCTTC. As protein: CASSFSGSSYNEQFF.

This rearrangement joins TRBV21-1 to TRBJ2-6; TRBD1 is the table's D call, not checked against the DNA. TRBV21-1 is a pseudogene locus. The CDR3 spans 23 residues. CDR3 region: CASSKGETGGACAEFSGANVLTF. The CDR3 region has the DNA TGTGCCAGCAGCAAAGGCGAGACAGGGGGCGCATGTGCAGAATTCTCTGGGGCCAACGTCCTGACTTTC.

The rearrangement uses TRBV4-1 and TRBJ2-7; TRBD2 matches 9 bases. V was pared by 6 bases and J by 3 bases, with 6 bases of the junction left unmatched. Germline V CDR1 and CDR2: MGHRA, YSYEKL. This CDR3 comprises 14 residues. CDR3 sequence: CASSPAGGIYEQYF. Written as DNA, the CDR3 is TGCGCCAGCAGTCCGGCGGGGGGGATCTACGAGCAGTACTTC.

This clone was detected only a few times. The chain carries TRBV7-2 and TRBJ1-1; D unclear. Germline CDR1 and CDR2: SGHTA and FQGNSA. This CDR3 has 13 residues. V lost 4 bases and J 1 base, leaving 7 bases between the germline ends. This CDR3 reads CASSSHRNTEAFF. CDR3 DNA sequence: TGTGCCAGCAGCTCACACCGGAACACTGAAGCTTTCTTT.

The rearrangement links TRBV7-8 to TRBJ2-1; TRBD2 matches at 8 bases. Trimming removed 4 bases from V and 4 bases from J; junction bases left unmatched: 9. CDR3 length: 16 amino acids. CDR1 SGHVS and CDR2 FQNEAQ come from the germline V gene. The CDR3, as DNA: TGTGCCAGCAGCTCAAGGGGCGGGGGGAAATACAATGAGCAGTTCTTC. This codes for CASSSRGGGKYNEQFF. The full variable domain, with the rest looked up from reference TRBV7-8 and TRBJ2-1, is GAGVSQSPRYKVAKRGQDVALRCDPISGHVSLFWYQQALGQGPEFLTYFQNEAQLDKSGLPSDRFFAERPEGSVSTLKIQRTQQEDSAVYLCASSSRGGGKYNEQFFGPGTRLTVL.